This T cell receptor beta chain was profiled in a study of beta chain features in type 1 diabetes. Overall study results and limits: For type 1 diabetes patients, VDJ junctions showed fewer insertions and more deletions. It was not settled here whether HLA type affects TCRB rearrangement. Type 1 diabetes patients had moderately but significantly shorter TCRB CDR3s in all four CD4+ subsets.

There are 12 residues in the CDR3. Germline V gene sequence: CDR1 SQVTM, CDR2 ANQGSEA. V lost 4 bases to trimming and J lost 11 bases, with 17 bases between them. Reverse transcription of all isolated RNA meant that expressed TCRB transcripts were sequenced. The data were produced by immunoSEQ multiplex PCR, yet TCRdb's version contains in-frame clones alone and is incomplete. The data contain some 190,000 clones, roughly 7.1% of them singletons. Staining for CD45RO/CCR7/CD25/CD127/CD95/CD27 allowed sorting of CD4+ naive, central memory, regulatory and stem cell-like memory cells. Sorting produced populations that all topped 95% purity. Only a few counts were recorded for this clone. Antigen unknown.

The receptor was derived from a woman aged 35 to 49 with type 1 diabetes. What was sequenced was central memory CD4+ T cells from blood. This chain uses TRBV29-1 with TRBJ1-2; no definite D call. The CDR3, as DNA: TGCAGCGTTGCGAGTCTCCGGGAAGGTTACACCTTC. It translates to CSVASLREGYTF.